A few counts support the clone carrying this T cell receptor (beta chain). Its antigen is not known. This sample is drawn from a study of response to subunit inactivated influenza vaccine. General study points: New T cells are recruited in small numbers by each seasonal influenza vaccination, according to the authors' suggestion.

The CDR3 sequence is 11 residues long. The V end lost 5 bases, the J end lost 6 bases, and 5 bases lay between the germline ends. MiXCR, run by TCRdb on the RT-PCR reads, gives a single entry per CDR3 protein. The table includes over 400,000 distinct CDR3 sequences, 10% to 15% detected once. The V and J genes are TRBV12-3 or TRBV12-4 and TRBJ2-1; D call uncertain. This receptor was obtained from a man aged 50 to 59 who received an inactivated influenza vaccine. The sample was PBMCs from blood, taken 40 to 50 days after vaccination. For the CDR3, the DNA is TGTGCCAGCAGTCGGTCCAATGAGCAGTTCTTC. Its translation: CASSRSNEQFF.